This section outlines one TCR beta chain sequence together with its context. CDR1 and CDR2 (germline): LGHNT, FRNRAP. V lost 5 bases, J lost 3 bases, and 13 bases lay in between. This CDR3 is built from 14 residues. TCRdb's copy holds only in-frame clones and misses some; the assay was immunoSEQ multiplex PCR. The sample shows 99,000 or so clones, roughly 93% of them seen only once. This entry belongs to a study of OX40 agonist ivuxolimab in advanced cancers. Study in general: Patients received the agonistic anti-OX40 (CD134) antibody ivuxolimab. A male proportion of over 70% was recorded, with mean age roughly 62 years and range about 20 to 90. Every patient in dose escalation had hepatocellular carcinoma, melanoma, renal cell or head and neck cancer.

The chain is built from TRBV12-5 and TRBJ1-2; no reliable D call. Sequencing used CD4+ or CD8+ T cells sorted from blood, obtained in a trial of the OX40 agonist ivuxolimab. The TCR was taken from an adult with an advanced solid tumor such as melanoma, head and neck, liver or kidney cancer. CDR3 residues: CASGGYPGDYGYTF. The CDR3 region has the DNA TGTGCTAGTGGTGGGTATCCGGGAGACTATGGCTACACCTTC.